This T cell receptor beta chain originates from a study of CD8 T cells in Susac syndrome. Germline CDR1 SGHDT, CDR2 YYEEEE. V lost 1 base, J lost 6 bases, and 10 bases lay in between. This CDR3 spans 13 amino acids. Random hexamers were used to reverse transcribe about 0.5 to 1 ug of RNA. TCRdb used MiXCR to reprocess the immunoSEQ multiplex PCR reads, holding one entry per CDR3 protein. The sample records roughly 47,000 distinct CDR3 sequences, approximately 92% being singletons. The sequenced sample consisted of CD8+ T cells from PBMCs. This chain links TRBV5-6 with TRBJ1-2; D is ambiguous. The source of this sequence is a human donor in good health. The CDR3 DNA sequence: TGTGCCAGCAGCTTGTATCTGGCAGATGGCTACACCTTC. The encoded protein is CASSLYLADGYTF.